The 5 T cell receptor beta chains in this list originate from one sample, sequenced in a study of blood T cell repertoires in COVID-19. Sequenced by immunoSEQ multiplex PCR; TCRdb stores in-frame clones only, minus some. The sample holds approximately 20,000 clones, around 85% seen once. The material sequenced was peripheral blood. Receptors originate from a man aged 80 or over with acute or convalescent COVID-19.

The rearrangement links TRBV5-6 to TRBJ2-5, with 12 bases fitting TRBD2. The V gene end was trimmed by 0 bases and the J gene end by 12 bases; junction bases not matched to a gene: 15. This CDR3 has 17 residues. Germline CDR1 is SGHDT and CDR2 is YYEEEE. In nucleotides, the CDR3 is TGTGCCAGCAGCTTGGCCTCTACTAGCGGGGGGTCTCACCAAAAGTACTTC. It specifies CASSLASTSGGSHQKYF.

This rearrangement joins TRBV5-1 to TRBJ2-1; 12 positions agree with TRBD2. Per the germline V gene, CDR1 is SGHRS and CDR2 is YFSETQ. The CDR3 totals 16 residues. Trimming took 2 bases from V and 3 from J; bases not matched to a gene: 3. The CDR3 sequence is CASSFSGLAGYNEQFF. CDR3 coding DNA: TGCGCCAGCAGCTTCTCGGGACTAGCGGGCTACAATGAGCAGTTCTTC.

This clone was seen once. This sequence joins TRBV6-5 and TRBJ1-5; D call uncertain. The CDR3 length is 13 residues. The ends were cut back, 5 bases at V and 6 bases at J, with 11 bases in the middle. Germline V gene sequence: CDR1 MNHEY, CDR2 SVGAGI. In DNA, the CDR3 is TGTGCCAGCAGTCCGCCGGGTTTTCAGCCCCAGCATTTT. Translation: CASSPPGFQPQHF.

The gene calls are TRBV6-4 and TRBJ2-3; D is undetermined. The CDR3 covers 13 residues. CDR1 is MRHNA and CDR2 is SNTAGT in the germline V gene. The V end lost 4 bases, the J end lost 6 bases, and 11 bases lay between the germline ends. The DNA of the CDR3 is TGTGCCAGCAGTGTCGGGTCCGCCGATACGCAGTATTTT. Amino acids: CASSVGSADTQYF.

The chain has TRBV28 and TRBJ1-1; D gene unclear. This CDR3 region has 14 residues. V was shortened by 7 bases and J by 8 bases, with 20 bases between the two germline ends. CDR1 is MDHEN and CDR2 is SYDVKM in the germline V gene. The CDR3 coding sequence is TGTGCCAGCACATCTCCCCCCCCAGTCGGGGAAGCTTTCTTT. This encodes CASTSPPPVGEAFF.